One and the same sample provided the 21 T cell receptor beta chains below, sequenced in a study of OX40 agonist ivuxolimab in advanced cancers. Some clones are missing from TCRdb's copy, which holds only in-frame ones; the method was immunoSEQ multiplex PCR. The profile covers 82,000 or so clones, with around 85% appearing a single time and around 2.4% taken by the ten largest. The specimen was CD4+ or CD8+ T cells sorted from blood, collected in a trial of the OX40 agonist ivuxolimab. These receptors were obtained from an adult with an advanced solid tumor such as melanoma, head and neck, liver or kidney cancer.

The V call is TRBV15, the J call TRBJ1-4, with D unresolved. CDR3 length: 14 residues. Germline CDR1 reads LNHNV; CDR2 reads YYDKDF (reference sequence). V lost 0 bases to trimming and J lost 8 bases, with 10 bases between them. CDR3 DNA sequence: TGTGCCACCAGCAGAGATCGGAGGGAAGAAAAACTGTTTTTT. This codes for CATSRDRREEKLFF.

This chain links TRBV28 with TRBJ2-3; D ambiguous. The CDR3 contains 13 residues. Germline values: CDR1 MDHEN, CDR2 SYDVKM. The V end lost 8 bases, the J end lost 2 bases, and 11 bases lay between the germline ends. Here the CDR3 reads CASSRDNTDTQYF. CDR3 coding DNA: TGTGCCAGCTCCCGTGACAACACAGATACGCAGTATTTT.

V gene TRBV4-1 combines with J gene TRBJ2-2; D is perhaps TRBD1 (6 bases). The CDR3 loop spans 14 amino acids. Trimming stripped 4 bases from V and 3 bases from J, with 9 bases between. CDR1 and CDR2 (germline): MGHRA, YSYEKL. Here the CDR3 DNA reads TGCGCCAGCAGCCCCGGGACATACACCGGGGAGCTGTTTTTT. Encoded protein: CASSPGTYTGELFF.

This rearrangement joins TRBV11-3 to TRBJ2-1, with D unclear. The V end lost 5 bases, the J end lost 5 bases, and 19 bases lay between the germline ends. This CDR3 region has 16 residues. Germline V lookup: CDR1 SGHNT, CDR2 YENEEA. As DNA, the CDR3 is TGTGCCAGCAGCCCCCGGCTGGGCGAACCAGACAATGAGCAGTTCTTC. This sequence encodes CASSPRLGEPDNEQFF.

In the case of this clone: The same CDR3 also results from other DNA sequences found in this sample. The V call is TRBV5-4, the J call TRBJ2-5; 8 positions match TRBD1. CDR1 is SGHNT and CDR2 is YYREEE in the germline V gene (reference sequence). The CDR3 consists of 15 residues. V was clipped by 4 bases and J by 2 bases; unmatched bases: 7. CDR3 residues: CASSPTTGGQETQYF. CDR3 DNA sequence: TGTGCCAGCAGCCCTACCACAGGGGGGCAAGAGACCCAGTACTTC.

The chain employs TRBV2 and TRBJ2-7; possible D gene TRBD2, 5 bases. Germline CDR1 SNHLY, CDR2 FYNNEI. There are 12 residues in the CDR3. Trimming pared 4 bases from V and 5 bases from J, leaving 9 bases between. DNA of the CDR3: TGTGCCAGCAGTGTCATCGGGGACGAGCAGTACTTC. This encodes CASSVIGDEQYF.

The chain is built from TRBV5-1 and TRBJ2-7; TRBD1 or TRBD2 may be the D gene (5 bases each). The V gene's germline CDR1 is SGHRS and CDR2 YFSETQ. CDR3 size: 14 residues. V was cut by 5 bases and J by 0 bases, with 12 bases left in between. The CDR3 here is CASRGDPSSYEQYF. The CDR3 DNA sequence: TGCGCCAGCAGGGGGGACCCGAGCTCCTACGAGCAGTACTTC.

The chain carries TRBV5-4 and TRBJ1-4; D is unclear. Trimming took 0 bases from V and 0 from J, leaving 3 bases between them. Germline lookup yields CDR1 SGHNT and CDR2 YYREEE (reference sequence). The CDR3 extends over 14 amino acids. CDR3: CASSLAATNEKLFF. CDR3 coding DNA: TGTGCCAGCAGCTTGGCGGCAACTAATGAAAAACTGTTTTTT.

This sequence joins TRBV28 and TRBJ1-2; D call uncertain. Germline V lookup: CDR1 MDHEN, CDR2 SYDVKM. V was clipped by 1 base and J by 2 bases, with 11 bases between them. CDR3 length: 15 residues. The CDR3 sequence is CASSLLWGLNYGYTF. DNA for the CDR3: TGTGCCAGCAGTTTATTATGGGGATTAAACTATGGCTACACCTTC.

The chain combines TRBV9 with TRBJ2-3, with TRBD2 identical over 8 bases. The V segment lost 0 bases and the J segment 9 bases; nucleotides outside the gene matches: 12. The germline gives CDR1 SGDLS, CDR2 YYNGEE. This CDR3 contains 16 residues. In DNA, the CDR3 is TGTGCCAGCAGCGTAGGGGCGGGGGGCCGGATAATGACGCAGTATTTT. Translated, it gives CASSVGAGGRIMTQYF.

This chain uses TRBV6-5 with TRBJ2-7; D might be TRBD1 (7 bases). This CDR3 contains 15 residues. Germline assignment: CDR1 MNHEY and CDR2 SVGAGI. Trimming removed 5 bases from V and 5 bases from J, with 19 bases in between. The CDR3, as DNA: TGTGCCAGCAGTGGCGGGCAGGGGGGTTACCACGAGCAGTACTTC. Amino acids: CASSGGQGGYHEQYF.

The chain joins TRBV6-6 to TRBJ1-5, with 9 bases aligning to TRBD1. V was pared by 8 bases and J by 5 bases, with 13 bases of the junction left unmatched. Germline V CDR1 and CDR2: MNHNY, SVGAGI (reference sequence). The CDR3 totals 16 residues. This CDR3 reads CASSRAGQGQDQPQHF. In DNA, the CDR3 is TGTGCCAGCTCCCGGGCCGGACAGGGGCAAGATCAGCCCCAGCATTTT.

The chain couples TRBV18 to TRBJ1-2, with 10 nucleotides matching TRBD1. This CDR3 contains 18 residues. J was trimmed by 1 base and V by 6 bases; bases with no gene match: 14. Germline lookup yields CDR1 KGHSH and CDR2 LQKENI. Written as DNA, the CDR3 is TGTGCCAGCTCCCACATCGGGACAGGGGTCGACGTTAACTATGGCTACACCTTC. It encodes CASSHIGTGVDVNYGYTF. The full variable domain, its missing parts supplied by reference TRBV18 and TRBJ1-2, is NAGVMQNPRHLVRRRGQEARLRCSPMKGHSHVYWYRQLPEEGLKFMVYLQKENIIDESGMPKERFSAEFPKEGPSILRIQQVVRGDSAAYFCASSHIGTGVDVNYGYTFGSGTRLTVV.

The V call is TRBV7-8, the J call TRBJ2-3, with D possibly TRBD1 on 5 matching bases. CDR1 is SGHVS and CDR2 is FQNEAQ in the germline V gene. Trimming stripped 5 bases from V and 3 bases from J, with 9 bases between. The length of the CDR3 is 13 residues. The CDR3 nucleotides read TGTGCCAGCAGCCTAGACAGAACAGATACGCAGTATTTT. It is translated as CASSLDRTDTQYF. The full variable domain, its missing parts supplied by reference TRBV7-8 and TRBJ2-3, is GAGVSQSPRYKVAKRGQDVALRCDPISGHVSLFWYQQALGQGPEFLTYFQNEAQLDKSGLPSDRFFAERPEGSVSTLKIQRTQQEDSAVYLCASSLDRTDTQYFGPGTRLTVL.

V gene TRBV5-1 combines with J gene TRBJ2-5; TRBD1 agrees at 9 bases. Trimming at V came to 0 bases and at J to 5 bases, leaving 5 bases not matched to a gene. CDR1 SGHRS and CDR2 YFSETQ come from the germline V gene. This CDR3 spans 15 amino acids. The CDR3 DNA sequence: TGCGCCAGCAGCTTGGAAGGGACAGGGCACGAGACCCAGTACTTC. This translates into CASSLEGTGHETQYF.

The V and J genes are TRBV5-1 and TRBJ1-4; 8 bases map to TRBD1. Germline values: CDR1 SGHRS, CDR2 YFSETQ. The CDR3 has 13 amino acids. J lost 7 bases, V lost 5 bases, and 4 bases had no gene match. In DNA form, the CDR3 reads TGCGCCAGCAGTTCTACAGGGGGTGAAAAACTGTTTTTT. Its translation: CASSSTGGEKLFF.

V usage is TRBV2 and J usage is TRBJ1-5; D is unclear. Germline V lookup: CDR1 SNHLY, CDR2 FYNNEI. The CDR3 is 11 residues long. Trimming took off 3 bases at V and 9 bases at J, with 6 bases between the two ends. The DNA of the CDR3 is TGTGCCAGCAGTGACACGGGGCCCCAGCATTTT. Its protein is CASSDTGPQHF.

CDR3 sequence (DNA): TGTGCCAGCAGTTACTCATACCAGCCCCAGCATTTT. Amino acid sequence: CASSYSYQPQHF. V is TRBV6-5 and J is TRBJ1-5; D gene ambiguous. CDR1 and CDR2 from the germline V gene are MNHEY and SVGAGI. V was trimmed by 0 bases and J by 7 bases, leaving 4 bases between them. The CDR3 loop spans 12 amino acids.

The chain recombines TRBV2 with TRBJ2-5, with 12 bases identical to TRBD1. Germline V lookup: CDR1 SNHLY, CDR2 FYNNEI. CDR3 length: 14 amino acids. The ends lost 4 bases at V and 5 bases at J; junction bases unmatched: 2. For the CDR3, the DNA is TGTGCCAGCAGTGGGGACAGGGGGCGGGAGACCCAGTACTTC. Translating gives CASSGDRGRETQYF.

V gene TRBV5-4 combines with J gene TRBJ1-5; D unclear. V was trimmed by 0 bases and J by 6 bases, leaving 10 bases between them. CDR1 SGHNT and CDR2 YYREEE come from the germline V gene (reference sequence). The CDR3 consists of 14 residues. CDR3 nucleotides: TGTGCCAGCAGCTTGGGCGGAACCGTTCAGCCCCAGCATTTT. This translates into CASSLGGTVQPQHF.

The J gene is TRBJ2-5, the V gene TRBV5-1; the D is unclear. V dropped 4 bases and J dropped 7 bases, with 20 bases sitting between them. The length of the CDR3 is 15 residues. Germline CDR1 and CDR2: SGHRS and YFSETQ. The CDR3 sequence: CASSPTRSPKWTQYF. In DNA form, the CDR3 reads TGCGCCAGCAGCCCCACGAGGTCCCCTAAGTGGACCCAGTACTTC.